These 17 T cell receptor beta chains originate from one sample sequenced in a study of PD-L1 blockade in urothelial cancer. Method: immunoSEQ multiplex PCR; TCRdb's copy keeps in-frame clones and lacks some. This sample has 25,000 to 30,000 clones, with approximately 86% found just once. Sequencing was performed on PBMCs, taken around atezolizumab (anti-PD-L1) treatment. These receptors originate from a middle-aged man with urothelial cancer.

The V and J genes are TRBV23-1 and TRBJ1-5; 7 bases line up with TRBD1. TRBV23-1 is noted as an ORF with a role that remains uncertain. The CDR3 totals 13 residues. The junction had 7 bases not matched to a gene; V was cut back by 10 bases and J by 4 bases. CDR3 amino acids: CATPTGMNQPQHF. The CDR3 DNA reads TGCGCCACTCCGACAGGGATGAATCAGCCCCAGCATTTT.

In this sample, this clone turned up once. The chain carries TRBV7-2 and TRBJ2-1, with 9 positions matching TRBD2. This CDR3 comprises 15 residues. The J segment lost 8 bases and the V segment lost 5 bases, leaving 10 bases of the junction unmatched. Germline values: CDR1 SGHTA, CDR2 FQGNSA. The CDR3 DNA follows: TGTGCCAGCAGCCGCTTAGCGGGAGCGTCGGATGAGCAGTTCTTC. Protein product: CASSRLAGASDEQFF.

This sequence joins TRBV18 and TRBJ2-7; D is perhaps TRBD2 (6 bases). CDR3 length equals 13 residues. CDR1 and CDR2 from the germline V gene are KGHSH and LQKENI. V was cut by 4 bases and J by 5 bases, with 12 bases left in between. CDR3 region: CASSHGGINEQYF. CDR3 coding DNA: TGTGCCAGCTCACACGGCGGGATAAACGAGCAGTACTTC.

This chain connects TRBV7-2 to TRBJ2-7; 10 nucleotides line up with TRBD1. Trimming at V came to 1 base and at J to 4 bases, leaving 7 bases not matched to a gene. Per the germline V gene, CDR1 is SGHTA and CDR2 is FQGNSA. This CDR3 spans 16 amino acids. The CDR3 DNA follows: TGTGCCAGCAGCTTAGTTGGGACAGGGGTTTCGTACGAGCAGTACTTC. Translated: CASSLVGTGVSYEQYF.

This clone has only one observation. The chain joins TRBV4-3 to TRBJ1-5, with TRBD1 identical over 7 bases. The CDR3 consists of 15 residues. The ends lost 5 bases at V and 2 bases at J; junction bases unmatched: 6. Germline CDR1 LGHNA, CDR2 YSLEER. CDR3 coding DNA: TGCGCCAGCAGCGCCGACAGGGCAGGCAATCAGCCCCAGCATTTT. Protein product: CASSADRAGNQPQHF.

V usage is TRBV28 and J usage is TRBJ2-1; 8 bases are a match to TRBD2. The CDR3 contains 15 residues. CDR1 is MDHEN, CDR2 SYDVKM, per germline. V lost 10 bases and J lost 1; bases outside the gene matches: 9. The CDR3 region is CATGRGRGSYNEQFF. As DNA, the CDR3 is TGTGCCACCGGGAGGGGAAGGGGGTCCTACAATGAGCAGTTCTTC.

The table lists this clone with a count of one. J is TRBJ1-3 and V is TRBV7-6, with 8 bases identical to TRBD1. Trimming at V came to 4 bases and at J to 4 bases, leaving 6 bases not matched to a gene. In germline, CDR1 is SGHVS, CDR2 FNYEAQ. The CDR3 covers 15 residues. CDR3 sequence (DNA): TGTGCCAGCAGCTCGGACAGGGTCTCCGGAAACACCATATATTTT. Translated, it gives CASSSDRVSGNTIYF.

The CDR3 nucleotides are TGTGCCAGCAGCTTGGGAGACAGACACTATGGCTACACCTTC. Encoded protein: CASSLGDRHYGYTF. V gene TRBV5-4 combines with J gene TRBJ1-2; D perhaps matches TRBD1 (5 bases). V was pared by 0 bases and J by 3 bases, with 9 bases between. The CDR3 length is 14 residues. CDR1 and CDR2 (germline): SGHNT, YYREEE (reference sequence).

The V and J genes are TRBV10-3 and TRBJ1-1; weak D call: TRBD1 (6 bases). Trimming shortened V by 3 bases and J by 1 base, and 9 bases separated the two germline ends. CDR1 is ENHRY, CDR2 SYGVKD, per germline. The CDR3 spans 14 residues. This CDR3 is CAISDRGKNTEAFF. CDR3 DNA: TGTGCCATCAGTGACAGGGGCAAGAACACTGAAGCTTTCTTT.

The rearrangement joins TRBV6-1 to TRBJ1-5; tentative D call: TRBD1 (5 bases). Trimming pared 1 base from V and 7 bases from J, leaving 8 bases between. Looked up from germline, CDR1 is MNHNS and CDR2 is SASEGT. The CDR3 sequence is 13 residues long. This chain's CDR3 is CASSEGQGQPQHF. The CDR3 DNA reads as TGTGCCAGCAGTGAAGGGCAGGGACAGCCCCAGCATTTT.

This clone occurred once. The chain combines TRBV6-4 with TRBJ2-1; D remains unclear. The ends were cut back, 6 bases at V and 0 bases at J, with 12 bases in the middle. Per the germline V gene, CDR1 is MRHNA and CDR2 is SNTAGT. The CDR3 has 15 amino acids. The CDR3 sequence is CASSPRSSSYNEQFF. CDR3 sequence (DNA): TGTGCCAGCAGCCCTCGGTCGAGCTCCTACAATGAGCAGTTCTTC.

The rearrangement uses TRBV19 and TRBJ1-1; perhaps TRBD1 as D (5 bases). Trimming pared 6 bases from V and 5 bases from J, leaving 13 bases between. Germline lookup yields CDR1 LNHDA and CDR2 SQIVND (reference sequence). The CDR3 runs 13 residues. The CDR3 nucleotides are TGTGCCAGTAGACCGCAGCAGGGTACTGAAGCTTTCTTT. Its protein product is CASRPQQGTEAFF.

The chain joins TRBV7-2 to TRBJ1-1; maybe TRBD1 (5 bases). CDR1 SGHTA and CDR2 FQGNSA come from the germline V gene. Trimming removed 1 base at V and 3 bases at J, with 6 bases between. This CDR3 has 13 amino acids. The CDR3 reads CASSLVGDTEAFF. The CDR3 DNA reads as TGTGCCAGCAGCTTAGTAGGGGACACTGAAGCTTTCTTT.

The rearrangement joins TRBV28 to TRBJ1-2; 9 bases are shared with TRBD1. The CDR3 length is 18 residues. V was pared by 1 base and J by 4 bases, with 13 bases of the junction left unmatched. From germline, CDR1 is MDHEN and CDR2 SYDVKM. CDR3 bases: TGTGCCAGCAGTTTATACGGACAGGGGTTTGGTAGTGGCTATGGCTACACCTTC. Translated, it gives CASSLYGQGFGSGYGYTF.

V and J are TRBV7-8 and TRBJ2-7; 10 nucleotides line up with TRBD1. Looked up from germline, CDR1 is SGHVS and CDR2 is FQNEAQ. Trimming at V came to 5 bases and at J to 4 bases, leaving 11 bases not matched to a gene. This CDR3 is 16 amino acids long. This chain's CDR3 is CASSRSTGTGVYEQYF. The CDR3 bases are TGTGCCAGCAGCAGAAGCACCGGGACAGGGGTTTACGAGCAGTACTTC.

The chain has TRBV2 and TRBJ2-7; TRBD1 agrees at 12 bases. CDR3 size: 14 residues. The V and J ends lost 9 bases and 5 bases, in that order; junction bases with no gene match: 8. Germline V gene sequence: CDR1 SNHLY, CDR2 FYNNEI. The CDR3 here is CARSRGTGGNEQYF. The CDR3 DNA sequence: TGTGCCAGGTCTAGGGGGACAGGGGGCAACGAGCAGTACTTC.

This sequence joins TRBV27 and TRBJ2-7; 8 bases are a match to TRBD1. Germline CDR1 is MNHEY and CDR2 is SMNVEV (reference sequence). The J segment lost 3 bases and the V segment lost 4 bases, leaving 2 bases of the junction unmatched. The CDR3 consists of 13 residues. CDR3 loop: CASSWGTGYEQYF. DNA of the CDR3: TGTGCCAGCAGTTGGGGGACAGGCTACGAGCAGTACTTC.